These T cell receptor beta chains were read from a single sample in a study of blood T cell repertoires in COVID-19. Profiling relied on immunoSEQ multiplex PCR, and the TCRdb table lists in-frame clones only, not all of them. The sample has approximately 100,000 clones, approximately 83% seen once. Sequences were obtained from PBMCs or T cells enriched from blood (not recorded which). The receptors originated from a woman aged 45-65 years who had recovered from COVID-19. Both conserved end residues are part of each CDR3. A D gene is named only where the DNA matches it firmly. Rows may omit the clone size; those that give it use once, few, many or a size class.

clone size: -; V gene: TRBV30; J gene: TRBJ1-3; D gene: -; CDR3 protein: CAWSRTTVDAIYF; CDR3 DNA: TGTGCCTGGAGCCGGACAACGGTGGATGCCATATATTTT
clone size: once; V gene: TRBV7-2; J gene: TRBJ1-6; D gene: TRBD1; CDR3 protein: CASSPRDRGNSPLHF; CDR3 DNA: TGTGCCAGCAGCCCCCGGGACAGGGGTAATTCACCCCTCCACTTT
clone size: -; V gene: TRBV6-5; J gene: TRBJ2-5; D gene: TRBD1; CDR3 protein: CASRTTGAGQTQYF; CDR3 DNA: TGTGCCAGCAGAACGACAGGGGCCGGACAGACCCAGTACTTC
clone size: few; V gene: TRBV12-3/TRBV12-4; J gene: TRBJ1-1; D gene: -; CDR3 protein: CASKVATEAFF; CDR3 DNA: TGTGCCAGCAAAGTCGCGACTGAAGCTTTCTTT
clone size: -; V gene: TRBV30; J gene: TRBJ1-3; D gene: -; CDR3 protein: CAWKDTGSSGNTIYF; CDR3 DNA: TGTGCCTGGAAGGACACAGGGAGCTCTGGAAACACCATATATTTT
clone size: -; V gene: TRBV27; J gene: TRBJ2-7; D gene: -; CDR3 protein: CASSLWQGNEQYF; CDR3 DNA: TGTGCCAGCAGTTTATGGCAGGGGAACGAGCAGTACTTC
clone size: -; V gene: TRBV5-1; J gene: TRBJ1-6; D gene: -; CDR3 protein: CASKFSLAGNSPLHF; CDR3 DNA: TGCGCCAGCAAGTTCTCGCTTGCAGGGAATTCACCCCTCCACTTT
clone size: medium-sized; V gene: TRBV30; J gene: TRBJ1-6; D gene: TRBD1; CDR3 protein: CAWSGGQGNNSPLHF; CDR3 DNA: TGTGCCTGGAGCGGAGGACAGGGGAATAATTCACCCCTCCACTTT
clone size: -; V gene: TRBV7-8; J gene: TRBJ1-6; D gene: TRBD1; CDR3 protein: CASSRDDRDNSPLHF; CDR3 DNA: TGTGCCAGCAGCCGAGATGACAGGGATAATTCACCCCTCCACTTT
clone size: few; V gene: TRBV4-1; J gene: TRBJ1-2; D gene: -; CDR3 protein: CASSQTSGEGYTF; CDR3 DNA: TGCGCCAGCAGCCAAACGTCAGGGGAAGGCTACACCTTC
clone size: -; V gene: TRBV27; J gene: TRBJ1-1; D gene: -; CDR3 protein: CASSSTPNTEAFF; CDR3 DNA: TGTGCCAGCAGTTCGACACCGAACACTGAAGCTTTCTTT
clone size: -; V gene: TRBV4-2; J gene: TRBJ1-3; D gene: TRBD1; CDR3 protein: CASSQNRGQGAGGNTIYF; CDR3 DNA: TGTGCCAGCAGCCAAAACCGAGGACAGGGGGCCGGAGGAAACACCATATATTTT
clone size: -; V gene: TRBV11-2; J gene: TRBJ1-2; D gene: -; CDR3 protein: CASSSTRGEGYTF; CDR3 DNA: TGTGCCAGCAGCTCCACGCGGGGGGAAGGCTACACCTTC
clone size: -; V gene: TRBV19; J gene: TRBJ2-6; D gene: -; CDR3 protein: CASRGSGGPSGGANVLTF; CDR3 DNA: TGTGCCAGTAGAGGGTCAGGGGGGCCCTCAGGGGGGGCCAACGTCCTGACTTTC
clone size: once; V gene: TRBV19; J gene: TRBJ2-1; D gene: TRBD2; CDR3 protein: CASSGVAGANEQFF; CDR3 DNA: TGTGCCAGTAGTGGAGTAGCGGGGGCCAATGAGCAGTTCTTC
clone size: -; V gene: TRBV5-1; J gene: TRBJ1-2; D gene: TRBD1; CDR3 protein: CASSLAGTGLTSNYGYTF; CDR3 DNA: TGCGCCAGCAGCTTAGCCGGGACAGGCCTAACCTCTAACTATGGCTACACCTTC
clone size: -; V gene: TRBV12-3/TRBV12-4; J gene: TRBJ1-3; D gene: -; CDR3 protein: CASSPSSGNTIYF; CDR3 DNA: TGTGCCAGCAGCCCCTCCTCTGGAAACACCATATATTTT
clone size: -; V gene: TRBV5-1; J gene: TRBJ1-1; D gene: -; CDR3 protein: CASSLGWEAEAFF; CDR3 DNA: TGCGCCAGCAGCTTGGGATGGGAGGCTGAAGCTTTCTTT
clone size: -; V gene: TRBV28; J gene: TRBJ1-5; D gene: TRBD1; CDR3 protein: CASSSLDRDGGQPQHF; CDR3 DNA: TGTGCCAGCAGTTCCTTGGACAGGGACGGGGGTCAGCCCCAGCATTTT
clone size: once; V gene: TRBV18; J gene: TRBJ1-1; D gene: -; CDR3 protein: CASSPPSVTEAFF; CDR3 DNA: TGTGCCAGCTCACCACCGTCGGTAACTGAAGCTTTCTTT
clone size: -; V gene: TRBV5-1; J gene: TRBJ2-7; D gene: -; CDR3 protein: CASSLGLTAYEQYF; CDR3 DNA: TGCGCCAGCAGCTTGGGGCTCACAGCCTACGAGCAGTACTTC
clone size: large; V gene: TRBV4-1; J gene: TRBJ2-3; D gene: TRBD2; CDR3 protein: CASSQEASLLAGGYF; CDR3 DNA: TGCGCCAGCAGCCAAGAAGCATCCCTGCTAGCGGGAGGATATTTT
clone size: -; V gene: TRBV9; J gene: TRBJ2-7; D gene: -; CDR3 protein: CASSVLAGEQYF; CDR3 DNA: TGTGCCAGCAGCGTTTTGGCGGGGGAGCAGTACTTC